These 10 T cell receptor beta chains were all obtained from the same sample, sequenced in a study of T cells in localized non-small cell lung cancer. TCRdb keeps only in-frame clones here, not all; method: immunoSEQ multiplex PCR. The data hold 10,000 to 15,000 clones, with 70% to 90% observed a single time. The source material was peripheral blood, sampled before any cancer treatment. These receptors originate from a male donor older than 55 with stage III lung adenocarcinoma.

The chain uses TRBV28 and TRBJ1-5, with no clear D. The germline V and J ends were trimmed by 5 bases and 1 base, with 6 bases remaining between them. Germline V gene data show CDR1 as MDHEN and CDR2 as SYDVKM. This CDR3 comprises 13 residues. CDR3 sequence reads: CASSTGSNQPQHF. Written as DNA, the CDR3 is TGTGCCAGCAGTACCGGAAGCAATCAGCCCCAGCATTTT.

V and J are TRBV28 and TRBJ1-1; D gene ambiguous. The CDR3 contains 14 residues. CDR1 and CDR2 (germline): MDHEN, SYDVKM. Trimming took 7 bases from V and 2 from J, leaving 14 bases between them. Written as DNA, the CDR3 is TGTGCCAGCAACCCGCGCAGGCTAAACACTGAAGCTTTCTTT. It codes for CASNPRRLNTEAFF.

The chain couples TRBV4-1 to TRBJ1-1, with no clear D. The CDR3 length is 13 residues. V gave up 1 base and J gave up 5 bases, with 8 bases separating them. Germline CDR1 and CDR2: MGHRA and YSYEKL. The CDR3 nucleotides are TGCGCCAGCAGCCAAGCGCTATATACTGAAGCTTTCTTT. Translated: CASSQALYTEAFF.

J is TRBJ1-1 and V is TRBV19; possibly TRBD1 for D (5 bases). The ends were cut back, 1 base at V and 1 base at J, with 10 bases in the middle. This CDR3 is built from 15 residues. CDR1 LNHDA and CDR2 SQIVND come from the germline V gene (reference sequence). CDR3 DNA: TGTGCCAGTAGTATAGTTGGGACCGCGAACACTGAAGCTTTCTTT. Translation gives CASSIVGTANTEAFF.

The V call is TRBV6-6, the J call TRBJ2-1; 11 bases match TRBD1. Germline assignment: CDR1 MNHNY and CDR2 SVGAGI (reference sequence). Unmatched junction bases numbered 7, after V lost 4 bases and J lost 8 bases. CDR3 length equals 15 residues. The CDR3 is CASSSGTGGWDEQFF. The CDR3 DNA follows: TGTGCCAGCAGTTCCGGGACAGGGGGTTGGGATGAGCAGTTCTTC.

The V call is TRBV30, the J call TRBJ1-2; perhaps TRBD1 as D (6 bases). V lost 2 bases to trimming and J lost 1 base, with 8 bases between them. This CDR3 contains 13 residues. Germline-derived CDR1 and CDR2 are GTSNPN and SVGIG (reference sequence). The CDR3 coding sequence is TGTGCCTGGAGTTCAGGGGATAACTATGGCTACACCTTC. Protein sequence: CAWSSGDNYGYTF.

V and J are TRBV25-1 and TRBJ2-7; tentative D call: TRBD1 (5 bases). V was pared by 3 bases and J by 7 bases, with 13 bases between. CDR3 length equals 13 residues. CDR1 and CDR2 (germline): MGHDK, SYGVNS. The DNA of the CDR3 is TGTGCCAGCAGTGAGCAAGGGGTGGGTGAGCAGTACTTC. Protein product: CASSEQGVGEQYF.

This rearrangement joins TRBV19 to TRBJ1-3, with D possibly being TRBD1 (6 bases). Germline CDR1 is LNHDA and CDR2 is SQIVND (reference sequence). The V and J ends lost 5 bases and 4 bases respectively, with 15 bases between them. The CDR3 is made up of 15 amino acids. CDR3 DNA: TGTGCCAGTAGTCCGAGGACAGTCGCCGGAAACACCATATATTTT. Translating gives CASSPRTVAGNTIYF. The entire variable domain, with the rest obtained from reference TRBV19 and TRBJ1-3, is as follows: DGGITQSPKYLFRKEGQNVTLSCEQNLNHDAMYWYRQDPGQGLRLIYYSQIVNDFQKGDIAEGYSVSREKKESFPLTVTSAQKNPTAFYLCASSPRTVAGNTIYFGEGSWLTVV.

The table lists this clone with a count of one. The CDR3 DNA reads as TGTGCCAGTAAACAGCGAGCCCTCTCTAGCACAGATACGCAGTATTTT. Its protein product is CASKQRALSSTDTQYF. This chain uses TRBV19 with TRBJ2-3; D gene ambiguous. Germline loops: CDR1 LNHDA, CDR2 SQIVND (reference sequence). The V end was cut by 7 bases, the J end by 0 bases, with 17 bases between. The CDR3 runs to 16 residues.

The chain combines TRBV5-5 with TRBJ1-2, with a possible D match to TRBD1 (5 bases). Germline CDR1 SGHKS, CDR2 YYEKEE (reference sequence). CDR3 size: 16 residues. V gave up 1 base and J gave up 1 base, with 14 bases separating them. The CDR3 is CASSLRGGDSNYGYTF. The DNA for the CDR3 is TGTGCCAGCAGCTTGCGGGGGGGAGACAGTAACTATGGCTACACCTTC.